A single TCR beta chain is shown here with its context. Its antigen is currently unknown. The second PCR ran roughly 7 to 12 cycles with a sample-barcoded 5' primer and J-beta primers. TCRdb reanalysed the 5' RACE reads using MiXCR and keeps one entry per CDR3 protein. There are fewer than 1 million distinct CDR3 sequences in the sample; 44% occur only once, and about 19% lies in the top ten. This specimen belongs to a study of blood T cells in healthy people across ages. Looking at the study overall: About one barcoded beta molecule was captured per two T cells (by template switching). Study-level points and caveats: Bulk PBMC profiling left naive and antigen-experienced comparisons inconclusive.

There were at least 6 micrograms of total RNA extracted from every sample. Trimming took 0 bases from V and 5 from J, leaving 9 bases between them. Germline-derived CDR1 and CDR2 are SGHKS and YYEKEE (reference sequence). This CDR3 comprises 13 residues. The sequence was collected from a man between 60 and 75 years old in good health. The material sequenced was blood. V and J are TRBV5-5 and TRBJ2-7; D ambiguous. The CDR3 sequence is CASSLAESNEQYF. The CDR3, as DNA: TGTGCCAGCAGCTTGGCCGAGAGCAACGAGCAGTACTTC.